This T cell receptor beta chain was sequenced during a study of PD-1 blockade in classical Hodgkin lymphoma. Study at large: Nivolumab was given intravenously to patients at 3 mg/kg every 2 weeks.

Brentuximab vedotin exposure varied among the patients, all of whom had relapsed after autologous stem cell transplantation. The table came from immunoSEQ multiplex PCR; TCRdb's copy has only in-frame clones and leaves some out. The sample yields tens of thousands of clones, roughly 80% seen once. Of note for this clone: What it binds is not known.

This CDR3 has 14 residues. Deletions cut 4 bases from V and 3 bases from J, with 12 bases between. Per the germline V gene, CDR1 is MNHEY and CDR2 is SVGAGI. Study-level findings and limits: Possibly reflecting disease activity or prior therapy, repertoire differences have causes that remain undefined. Lower baseline TCR diversity marked trial partial responders and progressors.

This chain uses TRBV6-5 with TRBJ1-2; no definite D call. Specimen: peripheral blood mononuclear cells (PBMCs), collected at baseline. The sequence was collected from a human donor with classical Hodgkin lymphoma. The CDR3 DNA reads TGTGCCAGCAGTTTATTGGGCGGACACTATGGCTACACCTTC. It specifies CASSLLGGHYGYTF.